This T cell receptor (beta chain) was sequenced for a study of identical twins. From the 5' RACE reads, TCRdb called clonotypes with MiXCR, one entry per CDR3 protein. The sample comprises fewer than 500,000 distinct CDR3 sequences, roughly 24% of which are singletons, and about 2.7% rests with the top ten. The CDR3 is made up of 13 amino acids. CDR1 MNHEY and CDR2 SVGEGT come from the germline V gene. With V trimmed by 10 bases and J by 6 bases, 7 bases remained unmatched. This same sample was also part of a study on T cells expressing NK-cell markers. That source notes: There were a few donors in whom these clonotypes also led the CD3+CD56-NKG2C+ fraction. HCMV specificity of the expanded NKG2C+ T cell clones stayed unclear.

Sequenced: CD4+ T cells sorted from blood. The chain links TRBV6-2 or TRBV6-3 to TRBJ2-1, with 9 bases that match TRBD1. This receptor was taken from a woman aged 18-29 years in good health. CDR3 bases: TGTGCCACCTTGGGACAGGGTATCAATGAGCAGTTCTTC. Translating gives CATLGQGINEQFF.